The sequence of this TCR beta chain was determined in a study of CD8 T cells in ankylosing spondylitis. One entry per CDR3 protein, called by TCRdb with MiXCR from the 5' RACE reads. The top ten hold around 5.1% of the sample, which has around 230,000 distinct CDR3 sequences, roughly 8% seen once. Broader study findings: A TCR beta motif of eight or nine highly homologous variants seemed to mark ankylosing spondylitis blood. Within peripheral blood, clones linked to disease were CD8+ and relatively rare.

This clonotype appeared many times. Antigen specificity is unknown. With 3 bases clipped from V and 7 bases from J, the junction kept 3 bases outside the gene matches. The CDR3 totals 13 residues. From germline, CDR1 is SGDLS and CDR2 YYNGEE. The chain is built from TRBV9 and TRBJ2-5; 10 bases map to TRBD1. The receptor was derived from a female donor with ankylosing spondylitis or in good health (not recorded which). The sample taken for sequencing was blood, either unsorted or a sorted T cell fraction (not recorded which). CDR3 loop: CASSADRGRTQYF. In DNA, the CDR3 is TGTGCCAGCAGCGCCGACAGGGGGCGGACCCAGTACTTC. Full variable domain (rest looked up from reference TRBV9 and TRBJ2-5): DSGVTQTPKHLITATGQRVTLRCSPRSGDLSVYWYQQSLDQGLQFLIQYYNGEERAKGNILERFSAQQFPDLHSELNLSSLELGDSALYFCASSADRGRTQYFGPGTRLLVL.